These 24 T cell receptor beta chains were all obtained from the same sample, sequenced in a study of blood T cell repertoires in COVID-19. Assay: immunoSEQ multiplex PCR; the TCRdb copy retains only in-frame clones and omits some. Among some 230,000 clones listed, around 81% were seen once. Source material: peripheral blood. Every receptor here comes from a woman in her twenties or thirties who had recovered from COVID-19.

The rearrangement links TRBV27 to TRBJ2-7; 9 bases map to TRBD1. Looked up from germline, CDR1 is MNHEY and CDR2 is SMNVEV (reference sequence). V shed 3 bases, J shed 3 bases, and the junction held 0 bases outside the gene matches. The CDR3 has 13 amino acids. The CDR3 DNA sequence: TGTGCCAGCAGTTTGACAGGGGGCTACGAGCAGTACTTC. Its translation is CASSLTGGYEQYF.

This clone showed up just a few times. The chain carries TRBV7-9 and TRBJ2-3, with 8 bases fitting TRBD1. The length of the CDR3 is 14 residues. V shed 5 bases, J shed 6 bases, and the junction held 7 bases outside the gene matches. Germline V lookup: CDR1 SEHNR, CDR2 FQNEAQ (reference sequence). The CDR3 spells CASSPRTGRDTQYF. CDR3 bases: TGTGCCAGCAGCCCGCGGACAGGGCGGGATACGCAGTATTTT.

This chain links TRBV6-5 with TRBJ2-1; 10 nucleotides match TRBD2. Trimming removed 0 bases from V and 6 bases from J; junction bases left unmatched: 5. This CDR3 is 16 amino acids long. Germline values: CDR1 MNHEY, CDR2 SVGAGI. CDR3 sequence (DNA): TGTGCCAGCAGTTACTCGAGGGCTAGCGGGAGCAATGAGCAGTTCTTC. Protein sequence: CASSYSRASGSNEQFF.

The chain has TRBV6-5 and TRBJ1-5; D is possibly TRBD1 (5 bases). The CDR3 consists of 15 residues. CDR1 and CDR2 from the germline V gene are MNHEY and SVGAGI. V shed 6 bases and J shed 0 bases, with 12 bases lying between them. This CDR3 reads CASRPQGGSNQPQHF. The CDR3 bases are TGTGCCAGCAGACCCCAGGGTGGTAGCAATCAGCCCCAGCATTTT.

V and J are TRBV19 and TRBJ2-5; tentative D call: TRBD2 (6 bases). CDR3 size: 16 residues. Trimming took off 0 bases at V and 5 bases at J, with 16 bases between the two ends. Germline V lookup: CDR1 LNHDA, CDR2 SQIVND (reference sequence). The CDR3 sequence: CASSIDSGGSRETQYF. The CDR3 DNA sequence: TGTGCCAGTAGTATAGATTCCGGGGGAAGCAGGGAGACCCAGTACTTC.

The chain carries TRBV6-4 and TRBJ2-3, with D perhaps TRBD2 (5 bases). V lost 2 bases and J lost 0, with 12 bases in between. In germline, CDR1 is MRHNA, CDR2 SNTAGT. This CDR3 is built from 16 residues. The CDR3 DNA reads TGTGCCAGCAGTGACGATAGCGACCTTAGCACAGATACGCAGTATTTT. It specifies CASSDDSDLSTDTQYF.

This sequence joins TRBV9 and TRBJ2-1; 11 bases match TRBD1. V lost 4 bases and J lost 9; bases outside the gene matches: 9. Germline V gene data show CDR1 as SGDLS and CDR2 as YYNGEE. The CDR3 totals 15 residues. The CDR3 loop reads CASSSGTGGFGEQFF. CDR3 DNA: TGTGCCAGCAGCTCGGGGACAGGGGGGTTCGGTGAGCAGTTCTTC.

The chain is built from TRBV5-5 and TRBJ1-6, with D perhaps matching TRBD1 (5 bases). Trimming removed 4 bases at V and 0 bases at J, with 11 bases between. The V gene's germline CDR1 is SGHKS and CDR2 YYEKEE (reference sequence). This CDR3 has 16 residues. CDR3 in amino acids: CASSQGSSSYNSPLHF. CDR3 DNA sequence: TGTGCCAGCAGCCAGGGATCTAGCTCCTATAATTCACCCCTCCACTTT.

The DNA for the CDR3 is TGTGCCACCAGTTGGGTGAGCTTCGGGGAGGGCTACGAGCAGTACTTC. Translated, it gives CATSWVSFGEGYEQYF. The V gene is TRBV15, the J gene TRBJ2-7; 7 positions agree with TRBD2. The junction had 14 bases not matched to a gene; V was cut back by 6 bases and J by 3 bases. The germline V gene encodes CDR1 LNHNV and CDR2 YYDKDF (reference sequence). The CDR3 loop spans 16 amino acids.

J is TRBJ2-3 and V is TRBV10-1; 11 nucleotides align to TRBD2. In germline, CDR1 is WNHNN, CDR2 SYGVQD (reference sequence). After removal of 3 bases from V and 2 bases from J, the junction contained 4 bases not matched to a gene. This CDR3 has 16 amino acids. This CDR3 reads CASSEGTSGLTDTQYF. The CDR3 DNA follows: TGCGCCAGCAGTGAAGGGACTAGCGGACTCACAGATACGCAGTATTTT.

V is TRBV27 and J is TRBJ1-4, with 9 bases fitting TRBD1. V shed 6 bases, J shed 5 bases, and the junction held 4 bases outside the gene matches. This CDR3 is 14 amino acids long. CDR1 is MNHEY and CDR2 is SMNVEV in the germline V gene (reference sequence). The CDR3, as DNA: TGTGCCAGCAGCTGGGACAGGGCGAATGAAAAACTGTTTTTT. Protein sequence: CASSWDRANEKLFF.

This clone showed up just once. This sequence joins TRBV12-3 or TRBV12-4 and TRBJ2-7, with D perhaps matching TRBD2 (7 bases). V was cut by 6 bases and J by 7 bases, with 13 bases left in between. This CDR3 contains 12 residues. The CDR3 DNA sequence: TGTGCCAGCAGAAGAAGGGGGGGGGAGCAGTACTTC. Its translation: CASRRRGGEQYF.

Comments on this clone: The sample carries other DNA sequences with the same CDR3. The chain employs TRBV28 and TRBJ1-1; 8 bases match TRBD1. Per the germline V gene, CDR1 is MDHEN and CDR2 is SYDVKM. V was clipped by 5 bases and J by 0 bases; unmatched bases: 2. CDR3 size: 14 residues. The DNA of the CDR3 is TGTGCCAGCAGTCTGACAGGGGTGAACACTGAAGCTTTCTTT. It is translated as CASSLTGVNTEAFF.

This sequence joins TRBV2 and TRBJ1-3; TRBD1 matches at 8 bases. Germline CDR1 is SNHLY and CDR2 is FYNNEI. CDR3 size: 15 residues. The V gene end was trimmed by 6 bases and the J gene end by 0 bases; junction bases not matched to a gene: 4. The CDR3 nucleotides read TGTGCCAGCAGGGGACAGGCGCTCTCTGGAAACACCATATATTTT. It specifies CASRGQALSGNTIYF.

This sequence joins TRBV28 and TRBJ2-7; 7 bases map to TRBD1. CDR3 length: 17 amino acids. The germline V gene has CDR1 MDHEN and CDR2 SYDVKM. Trimming at V came to 1 base and at J to 4 bases, leaving 13 bases not matched to a gene. CDR3 bases: TGTGCCAGCAGTTTATATACAGGGGAGCGATTGAGGTACGAGCAGTACTTC. Its translation: CASSLYTGERLRYEQYF.

This chain connects TRBV5-1 to TRBJ2-5; TRBD2 matches 10 bases. The CDR3 loop spans 15 amino acids. V shed 4 bases, J shed 1 base, and the junction held 4 bases outside the gene matches. Germline lookup yields CDR1 SGHRS and CDR2 YFSETQ. The CDR3 nucleotides are TGCGCCAGCAGCCGGACTAGCGGCATCCAAGAGACCCAGTACTTC. Protein product: CASSRTSGIQETQYF.

The chain carries TRBV28 and TRBJ1-3, with D tentatively TRBD1 (5 bases). Germline CDR1 is MDHEN and CDR2 is SYDVKM. The CDR3 has 17 residues. The V gene lost 6 bases and the J gene lost 1 base, with 19 bases spanning the gap. CDR3 amino acids: CASSSLGGTVSGNTIYF. The DNA of the CDR3 is TGTGCCAGCAGCTCCCTTGGTGGGACTGTATCTGGAAACACCATATATTTT.

This clone was seen repeatedly, ten times or more. The rearrangement links TRBV4-1 to TRBJ2-2; 12 nucleotides agree with TRBD2. The CDR3 loop spans 19 amino acids. The V gene end was trimmed by 0 bases and the J gene end by 2 bases; junction bases not matched to a gene: 7. The germline V gene has CDR1 MGHRA and CDR2 YSYEKL. The CDR3 nucleotides read TGCGCCAGCAGCCAAGATCCCCTAGCGGGAGGGGGCAACACCGGGGAGCTGTTTTTT. Amino acids: CASSQDPLAGGGNTGELFF.

This chain uses TRBV4-1 with TRBJ1-1; the D gene is possibly TRBD1 (5 bases). Germline CDR1 reads MGHRA; CDR2 reads YSYEKL. CDR3 size: 14 residues. V gave up 1 base and J gave up 7 bases, with 13 bases separating them. The CDR3 region has the DNA TGCGCCAGCAGCCAAGCAGGCAGGGAGGGTGAAGCTTTCTTT. Translated: CASSQAGREGEAFF.

The chain carries TRBV4-2 and TRBJ2-3; 9 nucleotides line up with TRBD2. V trimming: 8 bases; J trimming: 4 bases; junction bases outside the gene matches: 7. Germline V gene lookup returns CDR1 LGHNA and CDR2 YNFKEQ. The CDR3 length is 14 residues. This chain's CDR3 is CASGDRGRADTQYF. CDR3 nucleotide sequence: TGTGCCAGCGGGGACCGCGGGAGGGCAGATACGCAGTATTTT.

This clone was seen once. The chain joins TRBV11-2 to TRBJ1-2; D is undetermined. Germline V gene lookup returns CDR1 SGHAT and CDR2 FQNNGV. The CDR3 has 14 residues. The ends were cut back, 1 base at V and 0 bases at J, with 6 bases in the middle. CDR3 sequence: CASSLGRSNYGYTF. CDR3 bases: TGTGCCAGCAGCTTAGGTCGGTCTAACTATGGCTACACCTTC.

The rearrangement uses TRBV2 and TRBJ2-7, with TRBD2 identical over 8 bases. The CDR3 sequence is 15 residues long. Germline V gene lookup returns CDR1 SNHLY and CDR2 FYNNEI. The V gene end was trimmed by 5 bases and the J gene end by 2 bases; junction bases not matched to a gene: 8. The CDR3 here is CASSSGTSHPYEQYF. The CDR3 bases are TGTGCCAGCAGTTCCGGGACTAGTCACCCCTACGAGCAGTACTTC.

This chain links TRBV7-3 with TRBJ2-3; maybe TRBD2 (7 bases). Trimming took off 5 bases at V and 1 base at J, with 16 bases between the two ends. Germline CDR1 and CDR2: SGHTA and FQGTGA. This CDR3 comprises 16 residues. The CDR3 spells CASSETQGRGTDTQYF. CDR3 nucleotides: TGTGCCAGCAGCGAGACTCAGGGGAGGGGCACAGATACGCAGTATTTT.

To note about this clone: A far larger clone is a single base away, which makes a read error likely. The genes are TRBV27 and TRBJ2-7; 7 bases map to TRBD2. Germline loops: CDR1 MNHEY, CDR2 SMNVEV (reference sequence). This CDR3 is built from 13 residues. With V trimmed by 5 bases and J by 0 bases, 1 base remained unmatched. CDR3 sequence: CASSRTSSYEQYF. The CDR3 DNA sequence: TGTGCCAGCAGTCGGACTAGCTCCTACGAGCAGTACTTC.